The clone carrying this T cell receptor (beta chain) came up a few times. The antigen is undetermined. The data belong to a study of response to subunit inactivated influenza vaccine. General observations from the study: With each seasonal influenza vaccination, the authors suggested, few new T cells are recruited.

CDR1 is MNHEY, CDR2 SVGAGI, per germline. J gave up 6 bases and V 4 bases, and 8 bases lay outside the gene matches. This CDR3 spans 15 amino acids. TCRdb called the RT-PCR reads again in MiXCR, with one record for every CDR3 protein. The repertoire includes approximately 570,000 distinct CDR3 sequences, 7.5% to 8.5% of them detected once, and 10% to 15% sits in the top ten. Sequencing used PBMCs from blood, obtained about 23 months after vaccination. The TCR sequence derives from a man between 45 and 75 years old who received an inactivated influenza vaccine. The J gene is TRBJ1-1, the V gene TRBV6-5; the match to TRBD1 covers 10 bases. The CDR3 sequence: CASSSGGQGSSEAFF. CDR3 nucleotide sequence: TGTGCCAGCAGTTCCGGGGGACAGGGGTCTTCTGAAGCTTTCTTT.